This TCR beta chain derives from a study of shared clonotypes between healthy human individuals. Study observations and caveats: Despite large depth, rarefaction showed incomplete sorted-subset sequencing. Naive subsets tended to show greater estimated richness than memory subsets.

This CDR3 is built from 15 residues. V was clipped by 2 bases and J by 11 bases, with 18 bases between them. CDR1 and CDR2 from the germline V gene are MGHDK and SYGVNS. TCRdb's table, derived via immunoSEQ multiplex PCR, lists solely in-frame clones and lacks some. The sample has about 1.1 million clones, 70% to 80% seen once. A CD45RA+ naive subset and a CD45RA-negative memory subset were split from CD4+ cells. This clone appeared once. Its antigen is still unknown. The V call is TRBV25-1, the J call TRBJ1-4; perhaps TRBD1 as D (6 bases). The origin of this receptor is a young man in good health. Some clones in this sample may be carry-over from other donors' samples. The specimen was memory CD4+ T cells from PBMCs. The subset was: CD45RA-negative fraction. CDR3 coding DNA: TGTGCCAGCAGTGAAGTGGGGGCGAACTCCGGGAAACTGTTTTTT. It yields the protein CASSEVGANSGKLFF. The entire variable domain, with the rest obtained from reference TRBV25-1 and TRBJ1-4, is as follows: EADIYQTPRYLVIGTGKKITLECSQTMGHDKMYWYQQDPGMELHLIHYSYGVNSTEKGDLSSESTVSRIRTEHFPLTLESARPSHTSQYLCASSEVGANSGKLFFGSGTQLSVL.